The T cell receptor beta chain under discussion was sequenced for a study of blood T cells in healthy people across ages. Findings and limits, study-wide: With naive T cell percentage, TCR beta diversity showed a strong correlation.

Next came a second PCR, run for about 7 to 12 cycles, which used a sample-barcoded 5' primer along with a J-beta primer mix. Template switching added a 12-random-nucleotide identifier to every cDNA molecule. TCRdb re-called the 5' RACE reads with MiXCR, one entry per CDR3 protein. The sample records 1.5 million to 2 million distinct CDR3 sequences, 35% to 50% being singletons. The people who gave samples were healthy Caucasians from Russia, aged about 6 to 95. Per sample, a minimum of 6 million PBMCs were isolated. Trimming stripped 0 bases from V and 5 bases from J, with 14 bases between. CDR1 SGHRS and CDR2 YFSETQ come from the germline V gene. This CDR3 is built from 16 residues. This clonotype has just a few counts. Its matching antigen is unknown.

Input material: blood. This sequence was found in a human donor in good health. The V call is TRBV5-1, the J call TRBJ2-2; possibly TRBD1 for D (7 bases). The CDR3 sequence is CASSLEGGAGTGELFF. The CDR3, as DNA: TGCGCCAGCAGCTTGGAAGGGGGCGCGGGAACCGGGGAGCTGTTTTTT.